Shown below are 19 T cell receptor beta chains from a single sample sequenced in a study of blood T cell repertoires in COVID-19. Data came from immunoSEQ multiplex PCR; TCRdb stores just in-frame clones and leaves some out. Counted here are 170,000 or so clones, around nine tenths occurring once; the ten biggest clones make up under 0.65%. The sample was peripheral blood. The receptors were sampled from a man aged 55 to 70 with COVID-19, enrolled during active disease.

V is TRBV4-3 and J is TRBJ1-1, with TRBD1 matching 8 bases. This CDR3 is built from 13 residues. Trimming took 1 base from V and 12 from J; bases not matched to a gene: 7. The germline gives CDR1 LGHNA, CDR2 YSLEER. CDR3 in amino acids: CASSQGTGRETFF. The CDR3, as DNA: TGCGCCAGCAGCCAAGGGACAGGGAGGGAAACTTTCTTT.

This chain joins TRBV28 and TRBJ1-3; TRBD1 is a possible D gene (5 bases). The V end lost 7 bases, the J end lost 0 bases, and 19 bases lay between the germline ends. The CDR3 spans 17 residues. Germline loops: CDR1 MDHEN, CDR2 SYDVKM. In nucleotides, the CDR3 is TGTGCCAGCAAGGAAGCGGGGAGGGGATTCTCTGGAAACACCATATATTTT. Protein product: CASKEAGRGFSGNTIYF. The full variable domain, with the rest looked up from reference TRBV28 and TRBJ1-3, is DVKVTQSSRYLVKRTGEKVFLECVQDMDHENMFWYRQDPGLGLRLIYFSYDVKMKEKGDIPEGYSVSREKKERFSLILESASTNQTSMYLCASKEAGRGFSGNTIYFGEGSWLTVV.

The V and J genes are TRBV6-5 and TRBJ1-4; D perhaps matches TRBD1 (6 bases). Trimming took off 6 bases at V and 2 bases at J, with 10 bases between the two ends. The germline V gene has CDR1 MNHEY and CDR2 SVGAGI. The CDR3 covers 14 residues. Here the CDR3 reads CASRGRGTNEKLFF. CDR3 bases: TGTGCCAGCAGAGGCAGGGGTACTAATGAAAAACTGTTTTTT.

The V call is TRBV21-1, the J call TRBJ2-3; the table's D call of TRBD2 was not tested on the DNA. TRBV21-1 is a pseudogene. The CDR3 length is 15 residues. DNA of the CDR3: TGTGCCAGCAGCGCCCTAGCGGCAGGGGCAGATACGCAGTATTTT. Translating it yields CASSALAAGADTQYF.

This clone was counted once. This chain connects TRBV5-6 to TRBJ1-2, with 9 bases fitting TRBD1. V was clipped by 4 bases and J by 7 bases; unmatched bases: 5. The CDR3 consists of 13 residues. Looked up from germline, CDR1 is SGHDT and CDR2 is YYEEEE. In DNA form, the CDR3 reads TGTGCCAGCAGCATTGACAGGGGGATTGGCTACACCTTC. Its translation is CASSIDRGIGYTF.

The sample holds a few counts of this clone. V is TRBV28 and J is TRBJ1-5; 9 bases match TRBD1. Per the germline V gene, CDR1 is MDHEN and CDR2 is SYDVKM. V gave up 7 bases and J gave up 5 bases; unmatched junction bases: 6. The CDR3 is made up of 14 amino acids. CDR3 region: CASNQGTGHQPQHF. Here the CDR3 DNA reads TGTGCCAGCAATCAGGGGACAGGGCATCAGCCCCAGCATTTT.

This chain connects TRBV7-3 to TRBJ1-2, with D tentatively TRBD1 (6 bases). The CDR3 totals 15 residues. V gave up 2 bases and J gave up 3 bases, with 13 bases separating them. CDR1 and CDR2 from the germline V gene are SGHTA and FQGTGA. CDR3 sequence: CASSLSGGGYYGYTF. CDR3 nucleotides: TGTGCCAGCAGCTTATCGGGGGGCGGTTACTATGGCTACACCTTC.

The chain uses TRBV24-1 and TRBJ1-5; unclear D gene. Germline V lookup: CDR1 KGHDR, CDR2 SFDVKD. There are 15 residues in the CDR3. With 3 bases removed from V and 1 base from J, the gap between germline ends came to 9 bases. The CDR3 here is CATSDPGVSNQPQHF. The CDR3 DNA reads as TGTGCCACCAGTGATCCCGGGGTAAGCAATCAGCCCCAGCATTTT.

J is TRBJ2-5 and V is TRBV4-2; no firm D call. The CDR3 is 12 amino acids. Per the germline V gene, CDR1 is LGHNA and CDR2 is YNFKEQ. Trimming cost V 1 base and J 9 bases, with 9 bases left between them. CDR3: CASSQGTSAQYF. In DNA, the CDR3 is TGTGCCAGCAGCCAAGGAACGTCGGCCCAGTACTTC.

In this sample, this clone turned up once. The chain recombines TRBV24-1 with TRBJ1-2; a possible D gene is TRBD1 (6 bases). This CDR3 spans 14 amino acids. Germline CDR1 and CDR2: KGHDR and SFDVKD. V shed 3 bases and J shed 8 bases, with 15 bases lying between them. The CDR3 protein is CATSDPARGLGYTF. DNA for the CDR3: TGTGCCACCAGTGATCCCGCCAGGGGCCTAGGCTACACCTTC.

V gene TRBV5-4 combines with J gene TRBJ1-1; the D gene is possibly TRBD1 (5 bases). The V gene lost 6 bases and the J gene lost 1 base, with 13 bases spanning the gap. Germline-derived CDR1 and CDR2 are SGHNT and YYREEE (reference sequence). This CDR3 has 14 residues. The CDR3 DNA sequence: TGTGCCAGCAAACAAGCTGGACAGAACACTGAAGCTTTCTTT. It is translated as CASKQAGQNTEAFF.

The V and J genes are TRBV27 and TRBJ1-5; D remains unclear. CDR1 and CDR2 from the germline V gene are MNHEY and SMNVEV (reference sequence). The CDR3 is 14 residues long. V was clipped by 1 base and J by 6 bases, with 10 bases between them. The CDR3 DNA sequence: TGTGCCAGCAGTTTATTTGGCAAAACTCAGCCCCAGCATTTT. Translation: CASSLFGKTQPQHF.

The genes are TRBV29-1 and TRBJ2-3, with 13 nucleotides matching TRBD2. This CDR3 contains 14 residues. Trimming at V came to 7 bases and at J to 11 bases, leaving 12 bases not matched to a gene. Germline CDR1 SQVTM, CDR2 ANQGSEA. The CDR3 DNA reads TGCAGCGCGGGACTAGCGGGGCCTCATCAGGGGCAGTATTTT. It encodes CSAGLAGPHQGQYF.

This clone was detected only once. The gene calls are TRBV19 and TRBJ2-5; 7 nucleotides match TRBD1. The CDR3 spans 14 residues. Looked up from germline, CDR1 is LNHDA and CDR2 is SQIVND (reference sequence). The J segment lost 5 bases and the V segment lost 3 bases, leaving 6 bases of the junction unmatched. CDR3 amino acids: CASSMTGRFETQYF. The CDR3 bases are TGTGCCAGTAGTATGACAGGGAGATTCGAGACCCAGTACTTC.

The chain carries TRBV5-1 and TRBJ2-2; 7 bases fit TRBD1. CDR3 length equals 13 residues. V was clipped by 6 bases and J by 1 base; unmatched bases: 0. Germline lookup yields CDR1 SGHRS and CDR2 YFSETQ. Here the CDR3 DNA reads TGCGCCAGCACAGGGGGGAACACCGGGGAGCTGTTTTTT. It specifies CASTGGNTGELFF.

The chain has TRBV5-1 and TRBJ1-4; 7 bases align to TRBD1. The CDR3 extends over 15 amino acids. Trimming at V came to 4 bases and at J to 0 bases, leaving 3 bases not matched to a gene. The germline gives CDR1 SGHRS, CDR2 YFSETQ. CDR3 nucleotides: TGCGCCAGCAGCCAGGGACAGTCAACTAATGAAAAACTGTTTTTT. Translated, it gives CASSQGQSTNEKLFF.

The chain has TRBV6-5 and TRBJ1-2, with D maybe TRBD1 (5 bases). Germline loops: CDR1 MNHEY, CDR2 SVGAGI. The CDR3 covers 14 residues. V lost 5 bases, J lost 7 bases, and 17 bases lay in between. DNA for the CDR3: TGTGCCAGCAGTCCGGGGGACCAGAGGTCTGGCTACACCTTC. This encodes CASSPGDQRSGYTF.

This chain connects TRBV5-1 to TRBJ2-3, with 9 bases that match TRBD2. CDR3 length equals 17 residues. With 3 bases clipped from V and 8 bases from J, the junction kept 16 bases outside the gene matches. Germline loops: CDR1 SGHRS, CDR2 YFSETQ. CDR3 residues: CASSSRGSGSRGGTQYF. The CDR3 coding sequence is TGCGCCAGCAGCTCCCGGGGTAGCGGGAGTCGTGGCGGTACGCAGTATTTT.

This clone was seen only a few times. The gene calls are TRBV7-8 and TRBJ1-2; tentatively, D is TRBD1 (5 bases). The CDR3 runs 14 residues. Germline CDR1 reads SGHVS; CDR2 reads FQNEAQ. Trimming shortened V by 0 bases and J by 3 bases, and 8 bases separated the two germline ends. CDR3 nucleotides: TGTGCCAGCAGCTTAGCGGAGGGGTACTATGGCTACACCTTC. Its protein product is CASSLAEGYYGYTF.